The clone carrying this TCR beta chain was detected many times. Germline CDR1 KGHDR, CDR2 SFDVKD. Trimming removed 6 bases from V and 5 bases from J; junction bases left unmatched: 12. CDR3 length: 15 amino acids. This sample was included in a study of spatial heterogeneity in lung cancer. Study information: Samples were donated by 72 untreated early-stage non-small cell lung cancer patients. The authors sequenced available follow-up PBMC samples, taken a median of roughly 2 years after resection. Every unique TCR and UMI combination, on average, appeared more than ten times in raw reads.

MiXCR was run by TCRdb on the 5' RACE reads, yielding one entry per CDR3 protein. The sample has around 110,000 distinct CDR3 sequences, 12% seen once. Time point: blood at routine non-recurrence follow-up after resection. The sequenced material consisted of unsorted whole RNA from tumor, nontumor lung or frozen PBMC. The V gene is TRBV24-1, the J gene TRBJ2-7; the match to TRBD2 covers 7 bases. Sequencing was performed on PBMCs, taken at follow-up. The clonotype comes from a male donor with early-stage non-small cell lung cancer. CDR3 sequence: CATSMERGGVHEQYF. The CDR3 bases are TGTGCCACCAGTATGGAGCGGGGCGGGGTCCACGAGCAGTACTTC.